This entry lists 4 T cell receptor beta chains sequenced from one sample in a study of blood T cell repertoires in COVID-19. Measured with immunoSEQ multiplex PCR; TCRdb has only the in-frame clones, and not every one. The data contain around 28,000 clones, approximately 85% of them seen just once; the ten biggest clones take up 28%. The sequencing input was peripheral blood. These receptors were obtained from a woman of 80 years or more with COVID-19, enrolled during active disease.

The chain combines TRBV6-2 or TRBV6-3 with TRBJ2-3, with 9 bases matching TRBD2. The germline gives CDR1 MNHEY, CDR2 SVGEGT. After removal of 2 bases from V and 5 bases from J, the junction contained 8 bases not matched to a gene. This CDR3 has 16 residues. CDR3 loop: CASSYVGGGAKDTQYF. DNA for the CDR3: TGTGCCAGCAGTTACGTAGGCGGGGGGGCCAAAGATACGCAGTATTTT.

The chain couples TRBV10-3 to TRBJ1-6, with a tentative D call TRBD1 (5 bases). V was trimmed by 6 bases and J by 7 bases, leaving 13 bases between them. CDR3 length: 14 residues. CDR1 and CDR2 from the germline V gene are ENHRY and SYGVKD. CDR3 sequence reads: CAIRPGGDNSPLHF. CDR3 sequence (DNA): TGTGCCATCAGGCCGGGGGGTGACAATTCACCCCTCCACTTT.

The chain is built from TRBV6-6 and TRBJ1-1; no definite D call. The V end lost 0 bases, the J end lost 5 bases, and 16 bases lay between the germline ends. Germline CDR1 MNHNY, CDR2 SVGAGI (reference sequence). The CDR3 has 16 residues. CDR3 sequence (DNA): TGTGCCAGCAGTTACTCGGCGCAAGGGAGTGCGACTGAAGCTTTCTTT. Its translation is CASSYSAQGSATEAFF.

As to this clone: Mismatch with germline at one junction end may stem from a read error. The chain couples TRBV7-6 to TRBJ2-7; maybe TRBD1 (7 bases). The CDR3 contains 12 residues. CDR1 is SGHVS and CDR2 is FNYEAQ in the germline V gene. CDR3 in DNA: TGTGCCAGCAAAGGGAGGACAGGCGGGTTCGACTTC. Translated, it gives CASKGRTGGFDF.